This TCR beta chain is from a study of blood T cell repertoires in COVID-19. Assay used: immunoSEQ multiplex PCR; TCRdb lists only in-frame clones, some missing. The table lists approximately 150,000 clones, about nine tenths of them singletons, with almost 5% in the top ten. Germline V lookup: CDR1 MDHEN, CDR2 SYDVKM. V gave up 4 bases and J gave up 0 bases; unmatched junction bases: 9. The CDR3 runs to 17 residues. The origin of this receptor is a man aged 18 to 30 with COVID-19, enrolled during active disease. Sequencing was performed on peripheral blood. The rearrangement joins TRBV28 to TRBJ1-3, with 7 bases fitting TRBD1. This chain's CDR3 is CASSSAGGILSGNTIYF. The CDR3 nucleotides read TGTGCCAGCAGTTCCGCAGGGGGTATCCTCTCTGGAAACACCATATATTTT.